This TCR beta chain was obtained from a study of molecular identifiers for immune sequencing clone quantification. The CDR3 is made up of 14 amino acids. With 3 bases removed from V and 5 bases from J, the gap between germline ends came to 14 bases. CDR1 is GTSNPN and CDR2 is SVGIG in the germline V gene (reference sequence). Findings of the study overall: With a barcode shared among identical TCR molecules, highly expanded clone sizes could be underestimated.

Each CDR3 protein is one row after TCRdb ran MiXCR on the PCR reads. The sample records under 600,000 distinct CDR3 sequences, about a quarter being singletons. Of note for this clonotype: Antigen unknown.

When naive CD8 T cells were sorted, they were gated as CD8+CD4-CCR7+CD45RA+. This TCR derives from a human donor in good health. Some libraries in this study had Jurkat cell RNA spiked in. The rearrangement joins TRBV30 to TRBJ1-5, with D possibly being TRBD1 (5 bases). The sample was naive CD8+ T cells from blood, with Jurkat cell RNA spiked in. The subset denotes: FACS-sorted CD8+CD4-CCR7+CD45RA+ naive T cells. The CDR3 DNA reads TGTGCCTGGAGCTTGGGGGACTCCTATCAGCCCCAGCATTTT. It is translated as CAWSLGDSYQPQHF. Filled out from reference TRBV30 and TRBJ1-5, the complete variable domain reads SQTIHQWPATLVQPVGSPLSLECTVEGTSNPNLYWYRQAAGRGLQLLFYSVGIGQISSEVPQNLSASRPQDRQFILSSKKLLLSDSGFYLCAWSLGDSYQPQHFGDGTRLSIL.